This T cell receptor beta chain derives from a study of T cell repertoires in cytomegalovirus infection. Study details: Signatures in public TCR beta sequences pointed to both CMV infection and matching HLA type.

TCRdb reprocessed the reads via MiXCR and lists one record per CDR3 protein. The sample comprises hundreds of thousands of distinct CDR3 sequences, roughly a quarter of which are singletons, and 7.5% to 9% rests with the top ten. Study-wide findings and caveats: Of the TCR beta families, the public ones yielded a cumulative frequency that identified carriers of CMV plus the relevant HLA. Clonotypes of TCR beta that were HLA-C-restricted and CMV-specific dominated the ex vivo response.

Note on this clonotype: Its antigen is undetermined.

This CDR3 contains 15 residues. The germline V and J ends were trimmed by 7 bases and 2 bases, with 17 bases remaining between them. Germline CDR1 and CDR2: SGHVS and FQNEAQ. Sequences were obtained from CD8+ T cells from PBMCs. The V gene is TRBV7-8, the J gene TRBJ2-5; either TRBD1 or TRBD2 may supply D (5 bases each). The TCR was taken from a human donor in good health (CMV status not recorded). Some clones in this sample may be carry-over from other donors' samples. The CDR3 DNA follows: TGTGCCAGCATCCGGGGCTGGGATGATCAAGAGACCCAGTACTTC. Residues: CASIRGWDDQETQYF.